Below, 30 T cell receptor beta chains from the same sample are listed, as sequenced in a study of Graves' ophthalmopathy and Graves' hyperthyroidism. Transcripts of RNA were the source for amplifying TCR beta CDR3 regions. Second-round multiplex PCR came after a first-round RT-PCR that employed HTBI primers. From the multiplex PCR reads, TCRdb called clonotypes with MiXCR, one entry per CDR3 protein. Of 500,000 to 800,000 distinct CDR3 sequences in the sample, about two fifths are singletons; the top ten hold more than 2.5%. Sequenced: peripheral blood. All receptors derive from an adult man with Graves' ophthalmopathy.

Regarding this clonotype: One base away lies a much larger clone, so this may be a sequencing read error. The chain joins TRBV12-3 or TRBV12-4 to TRBJ1-2; 10 nucleotides agree with TRBD1. The CDR3 sequence is 14 residues long. CDR3 residues: CASSKGTGEYGHTF. The CDR3 DNA is TGTGCCAGCAGTAAAGGGACAGGGGAGTATGGCCACACCTTC.

The chain recombines TRBV10-3 with TRBJ1-6; no definite D call. Germline V gene data show CDR1 as ENHRY and CDR2 as SYGVKD. The CDR3 is 13 amino acids. The V gene lost 11 bases and the J gene lost 6 bases, with 14 bases spanning the gap. The CDR3 here is CASTGMGNSPLHF. In DNA, the CDR3 is TGTGCCTCCACCGGGATGGGTAATTCACCCCTCCACTTT.

The V gene is TRBV10-3, the J gene TRBJ1-1; D uncertain. Trimming removed 4 bases from V and 1 base from J, with 10 bases in between. Germline V gives CDR1 ENHRY, CDR2 SYGVKD. This CDR3 has 14 residues. The CDR3: CAISAGETNTEAFF. DNA for the CDR3: TGTGCCATCAGTGCGGGAGAGACGAACACTGAAGCTTTCTTT.

This clonotype appeared a few times. V and J are TRBV6-4 and TRBJ2-7; D is possibly TRBD2 (5 bases). Germline assignment: CDR1 MRHNA and CDR2 SNTAGT. Trimming shortened V by 0 bases and J by 3 bases, and 12 bases separated the two germline ends. This CDR3 has 15 amino acids. The CDR3: CASSDSKLDFYEQYF. The CDR3 nucleotides read TGTGCCAGCAGTGACTCGAAACTAGACTTCTACGAGCAGTACTTC.

The chain carries TRBV3-1 and TRBJ1-6; no clear D. Trimming stripped 3 bases from V and 10 bases from J, with 13 bases between. The CDR3 loop spans 14 amino acids. The V gene's germline CDR1 is LGHDT and CDR2 YNNKEL (reference sequence). In DNA form, the CDR3 reads TGTGCCAGCAGCCAGAATACCATGGGATCACCCCTCCACTTT. Its protein product is CASSQNTMGSPLHF.

In this sample, this clonotype turned up a few times. The genes are TRBV4-2 and TRBJ2-2; a weak D match, TRBD1 (6 bases). This CDR3 contains 16 residues. Germline V gene data show CDR1 as LGHNA and CDR2 as YNFKEQ. The V end lost 0 bases, the J end lost 0 bases, and 8 bases lay between the germline ends. The CDR3 is CASSQDTGSNTGELFF. The CDR3 nucleotides are TGTGCCAGCAGCCAAGATACAGGGTCGAACACCGGGGAGCTGTTTTTT.

The sample holds one count of this clonotype. One end of the junction varies from germline; a read error may be responsible. J is TRBJ2-6 and V is TRBV10-2; 12 positions agree with TRBD2. This CDR3 contains 18 residues. CDR1 WSHSY and CDR2 SAAADI come from the germline V gene. CDR3 DNA: TGCGCCAGCAGAGACGGACTAGCGGGGATCTCTGGGACCAACGTACTGACTTTC. Translation gives CASRDGLAGISGTNVLTF.

This chain uses TRBV10-3 with TRBJ2-7; 11 nucleotides align to TRBD1. Trimming at V came to 6 bases and at J to 7 bases, leaving 2 bases not matched to a gene. This CDR3 comprises 12 residues. Germline V gene lookup returns CDR1 ENHRY and CDR2 SYGVKD. The CDR3 sequence is CAIRDRGQEQYF. The CDR3, as DNA: TGTGCCATCAGGGACAGGGGGCAAGAGCAGTACTTC.

This clonotype has ten or more counts. The rearrangement links TRBV9 to TRBJ1-2, with D possibly being TRBD1 (5 bases). The CDR3 runs to 13 residues. Germline CDR1 SGDLS, CDR2 YYNGEE. V was shortened by 3 bases and J by 4 bases, with 10 bases between the two germline ends. The CDR3 region has the DNA TGTGCCAGCAGCGGATGGGACCTCTATGGCTACACCTTC. Translation: CASSGWDLYGYTF.

In this sample, this clonotype turned up a few times. The chain is built from TRBV7-2 and TRBJ1-6; TRBD1 is a possible D gene (6 bases). The ends were cut back, 6 bases at V and 5 bases at J, with 17 bases in the middle. Germline V gives CDR1 SGHTA, CDR2 FQGNSA. This CDR3 spans 16 amino acids. The CDR3 nucleotides read TGTGCCAGCAGTCTATTCCGGGACATCCATAATTCACCCCTCCACTTT. As protein: CASSLFRDIHNSPLHF.

The V call is TRBV7-2, the J call TRBJ1-2; the match to TRBD1 covers 7 bases. Germline assignment: CDR1 SGHTA and CDR2 FQGNSA. J was trimmed by 3 bases and V by 3 bases; bases with no gene match: 7. CDR3 length: 15 amino acids. The CDR3 protein is CASSLRGGQYYGYTF. The CDR3 region has the DNA TGTGCCAGCAGCTTGAGGGGGGGACAGTACTATGGCTACACCTTC.

This clonotype was counted a few times. The genes are TRBV5-1 and TRBJ2-7; D gene uncertain. Germline V gene lookup returns CDR1 SGHRS and CDR2 YFSETQ. The CDR3 consists of 14 residues. V was clipped by 0 bases and J by 5 bases, with 12 bases between them. CDR3 sequence (DNA): TGCGCCAGCAGCTTGGGGGCGGATTACGACGAGCAGTACTTC. Residues: CASSLGADYDEQYF.

In its sample, this clonotype was seen many times. A junction end diverges from the germline sequence, so it may reflect a read error. V and J are TRBV10-3 and TRBJ1-5; D may be TRBD1 (5 bases). CDR1 and CDR2 from the germline V gene are ENHRY and SYGVKD. This CDR3 comprises 15 residues. CDR3 protein: CASSDRRGTNQPQHF. The CDR3 bases are TGTGCCAGCAGTGATCGGCGAGGGACGAATCAGCCCCAGCATTTT.

Many counts were recorded for this clonotype. The chain employs TRBV29-1 and TRBJ1-1, with D maybe TRBD1 (5 bases). Germline loops: CDR1 SQVTM, CDR2 ANQGSEA. Trimming cost V 0 bases and J 3 bases, with 8 bases left between them. This CDR3 region has 13 residues. In DNA, the CDR3 is TGCAGCGTTGAAGAGGGGACTCACACTGAAGCTTTCTTT. This translates into CSVEEGTHTEAFF.

Regarding this clonotype: This could be a read error, since a much larger clone is one nucleotide away. The V call is TRBV10-2, the J call TRBJ1-1; D gene ambiguous. The CDR3 is 16 amino acids. Germline CDR1 and CDR2: WSHSY and SAAADI. Trimming cost V 8 bases and J 1 base, with 20 bases left between them. The CDR3 loop reads CASCELRRAQNTEAFF. The DNA for the CDR3 is TGCGCCAGCTGCGAGTTGAGAAGGGCCCAGAACACTGAAGCTTTCTTT.

A note on this clonotype: This may come from a read error, since a much larger clone is one base off. The gene calls are TRBV7-8 and TRBJ1-6; no clear D. The CDR3 is made up of 15 amino acids. Per germline, CDR1 SGHVS and CDR2 FQNEAQ. V was clipped by 1 base and J by 5 bases, with 9 bases between them. The CDR3 DNA is TGTGCCAGCAGCTTAGTGTTCCAGAATAATTCACCCCTCCACTTT. This translates into CASSLVFQNNSPLHF.

This clonotype was seen ten or more times. The chain uses TRBV11-2 and TRBJ1-3, with D perhaps TRBD1 (6 bases). CDR3 length: 16 residues. The V gene's germline CDR1 is SGHAT and CDR2 FQNNGV. Trimming took 3 bases from V and 0 from J, leaving 12 bases between them. CDR3 sequence reads: CASSFQGPDSGNTIYF. The CDR3 DNA sequence: TGTGCCAGCAGCTTTCAGGGGCCAGACTCTGGAAACACCATATATTTT.

This clonotype was seen only a few times. This chain connects TRBV12-3 or TRBV12-4 to TRBJ1-2; 9 positions agree with TRBD1. Germline trimming cut 5 bases from V and 4 bases from J; bases unmatched to any gene: 11. The CDR3 contains 16 residues. The CDR3 region has the DNA TGTGCCAGCAGTCCGAGGACAGGGGTCGGGATCTATGGCTACACCTTC. It encodes CASSPRTGVGIYGYTF.

This sequence joins TRBV15 and TRBJ1-2; TRBD1 agrees at 8 bases. The CDR3 loop spans 14 amino acids. V lost 0 bases, J lost 8 bases, and 5 bases stayed unmatched. Germline-derived CDR1 and CDR2 are LNHNV and YYDKDF (reference sequence). CDR3 region: CATSRDQWDRGYTF. The DNA for the CDR3 is TGTGCCACCAGCAGAGATCAATGGGACAGGGGCTACACCTTC.

This rearrangement joins TRBV20-1 to TRBJ2-2; a possible D gene is TRBD1 (6 bases). V lost 0 bases to trimming and J lost 3 bases, with 14 bases between them. This CDR3 region has 16 residues. Looked up from germline, CDR1 is DFQATT and CDR2 is SNEGSKA (reference sequence). CDR3 sequence (DNA): TGCAGTGCTAGAGACCCATCCCAGGGGCACACCGGGGAGCTGTTTTTT. Translation gives CSARDPSQGHTGELFF.

This clonotype was counted ten times or more. V usage is TRBV7-2 and J usage is TRBJ1-4, with D unresolved. V lost 4 bases and J lost 0, with 9 bases in between. The CDR3 extends over 15 amino acids. Germline loops: CDR1 SGHTA, CDR2 FQGNSA. The CDR3: CASSSTVATNEKLFF. The CDR3 DNA sequence: TGTGCCAGCAGCTCGACGGTAGCAACTAATGAAAAACTGTTTTTT. The variable domain in full, with the rest retrieved from reference TRBV7-2 and TRBJ1-4, is GAGVSQSPSNKVTEKGKDVELRCDPISGHTALYWYRQSLGQGLEFLIYFQGNSAPDKSGLPSDRFSAERTGGSVSTLTIQRTQQEDSAVYLCASSSTVATNEKLFFGSGTQLSVL.

This clonotype was seen repeatedly, ten times or more. The chain couples TRBV20-1 to TRBJ2-5; 9 bases align to TRBD2. The junction had 3 bases not matched to a gene; V was cut back by 7 bases and J by 0 bases. The CDR3 is 13 residues long. From germline, CDR1 is DFQATT and CDR2 SNEGSKA (reference sequence). CDR3 nucleotide sequence: TGCAGTGGGGCGGGAGGGAACCAAGAGACCCAGTACTTC. This translates into CSGAGGNQETQYF.

The chain is built from TRBV29-1 and TRBJ2-5; 12 nucleotides align to TRBD2. The CDR3 spans 16 residues. Germline assignment: CDR1 SQVTM and CDR2 ANQGSEA. The junction had 8 bases not matched to a gene; V was cut back by 4 bases and J by 2 bases. The CDR3: CSVGLAGVGPQETQYF. The CDR3 DNA sequence: TGCAGCGTTGGACTAGCGGGAGTGGGGCCACAAGAGACCCAGTACTTC.

In this sample, this clonotype turned up many times. This may come from a read error, since a much larger clone is one base off. The rearrangement joins TRBV7-8 to TRBJ1-5; D perhaps matches TRBD1 (6 bases). The CDR3 consists of 14 residues. Germline loops: CDR1 SGHVS, CDR2 FQNEAQ. CDR3 nucleotide sequence: TGTGCCAACAGCTTAGGGGGGGGCAATCAGCCCCAGCATTTT. Amino acids: CANSLGGGNQPQHF.

This clonotype was observed at least ten times. CDR3 residues: CASSSRQGINSPLHF. In DNA form, the CDR3 reads TGTGCCAGCAGCTCCAGACAGGGGATAAATTCACCCCTCCACTTT. The V gene is TRBV7-2, the J gene TRBJ1-6, with 8 bases that match TRBD1. The CDR3 runs to 15 residues. Germline V gives CDR1 SGHTA, CDR2 FQGNSA. V trimming: 4 bases; J trimming: 7 bases; junction bases outside the gene matches: 6.

The table lists this clonotype with many counts. This chain connects TRBV20-1 to TRBJ1-6; D may be TRBD1 (5 bases). The CDR3 is 14 residues long. V lost 6 bases, J lost 4 bases, and 13 bases lay in between. Looked up from germline, CDR1 is DFQATT and CDR2 is SNEGSKA (reference sequence). The CDR3, as DNA: TGCAGTGCCCGAGTTCAGGGTTATAATTCACCCCTCCACTTT. Translated, it gives CSARVQGYNSPLHF.

This clonotype was found many times. The chain combines TRBV19 with TRBJ1-2, with 8 nucleotides matching TRBD1. CDR1 is LNHDA, CDR2 SQIVND, per germline (reference sequence). CDR3 length: 14 residues. Trimming removed 5 bases from V and 8 bases from J; junction bases left unmatched: 10. CDR3 sequence reads: CASSRPDRGYGYTF. The CDR3 bases are TGTGCCAGTAGTCGACCTGACAGGGGTTACGGCTACACCTTC.

This clonotype was counted only a few times. The chain uses TRBV4-3 and TRBJ2-7, with no clear D. The length of the CDR3 is 15 residues. Germline CDR1 reads LGHNA; CDR2 reads YSLEER. Trimming removed 4 bases at V and 1 base at J, with 14 bases between. The CDR3 DNA sequence: TGCGCCAGCAGCCCTAACTGGCGCCGGTCCTACGAGCAGTACTTC. It codes for CASSPNWRRSYEQYF.

J is TRBJ2-2 and V is TRBV7-9, with D possibly matching TRBD1 (6 bases). Germline V gene sequence: CDR1 SEHNR, CDR2 FQNEAQ (reference sequence). Trimming shortened V by 5 bases and J by 3 bases, and 22 bases separated the two germline ends. The CDR3 covers 18 residues. In DNA form, the CDR3 reads TGTGCCAGCAGCCCTTATCCCCGTCATGGACAGCACACCGGGGAGCTGTTTTTT. It translates to CASSPYPRHGQHTGELFF.

This clonotype was counted between two and nine times. The rearrangement uses TRBV2 and TRBJ1-3; 7 bases align to TRBD1. The CDR3 length is 16 residues. Germline values: CDR1 SNHLY, CDR2 FYNNEI. V lost 5 bases, J lost 0 bases, and 7 bases stayed unmatched. The CDR3 nucleotides are TGTGCCAGCAGTTCGGGACAGACCAGCTCTGGAAACACCATATATTTT. Residues: CASSSGQTSSGNTIYF.